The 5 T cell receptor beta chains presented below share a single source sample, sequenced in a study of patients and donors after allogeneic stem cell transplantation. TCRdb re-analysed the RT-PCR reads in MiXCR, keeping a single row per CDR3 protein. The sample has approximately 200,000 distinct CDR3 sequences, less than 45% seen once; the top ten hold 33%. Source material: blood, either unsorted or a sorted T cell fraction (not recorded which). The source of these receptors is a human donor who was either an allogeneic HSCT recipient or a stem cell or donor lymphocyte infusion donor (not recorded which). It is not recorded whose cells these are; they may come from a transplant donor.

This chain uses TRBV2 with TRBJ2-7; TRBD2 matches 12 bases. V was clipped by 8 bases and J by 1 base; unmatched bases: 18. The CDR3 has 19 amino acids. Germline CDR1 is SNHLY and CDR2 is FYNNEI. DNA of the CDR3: TGTGCCAGCCAAATTTGGACTAGCGGGATAAGAGGTGTGTCCTACGAGCAGTACTTC. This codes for CASQIWTSGIRGVSYEQYF.

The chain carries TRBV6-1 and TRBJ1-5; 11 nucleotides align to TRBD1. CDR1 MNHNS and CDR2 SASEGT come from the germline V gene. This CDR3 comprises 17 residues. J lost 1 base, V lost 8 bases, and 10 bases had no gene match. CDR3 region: CASHPGQGDPSNQPQHF. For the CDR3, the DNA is TGTGCCAGCCATCCGGGACAGGGGGATCCGAGCAATCAGCCCCAGCATTTT.

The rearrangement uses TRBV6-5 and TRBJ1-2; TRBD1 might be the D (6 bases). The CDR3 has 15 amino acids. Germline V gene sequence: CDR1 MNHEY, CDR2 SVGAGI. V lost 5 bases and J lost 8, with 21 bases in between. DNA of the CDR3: TGTGCCAGCAGTCCCCCGGGGGCAGGTTCGGGCGGCTACACCTTC. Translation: CASSPPGAGSGGYTF.

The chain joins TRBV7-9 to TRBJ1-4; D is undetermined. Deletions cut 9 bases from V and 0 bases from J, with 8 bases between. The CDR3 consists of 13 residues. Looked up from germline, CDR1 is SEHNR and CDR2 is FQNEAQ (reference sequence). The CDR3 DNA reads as TGTGCCAGTACCAGTGCAACTAATGAAAAACTGTTTTTT. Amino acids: CASTSATNEKLFF.

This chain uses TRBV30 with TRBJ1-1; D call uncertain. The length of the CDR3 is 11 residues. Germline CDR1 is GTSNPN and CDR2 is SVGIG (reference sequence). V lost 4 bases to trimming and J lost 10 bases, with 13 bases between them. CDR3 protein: CAWIPKLGAFF. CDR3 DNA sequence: TGTGCCTGGATCCCGAAATTGGGAGCTTTCTTT. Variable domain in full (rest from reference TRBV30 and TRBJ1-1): SQTIHQWPATLVQPVGSPLSLECTVEGTSNPNLYWYRQAAGRGLQLLFYSVGIGQISSEVPQNLSASRPQDRQFILSSKKLLLSDSGFYLCAWIPKLGAFFGQGTRLTVV.